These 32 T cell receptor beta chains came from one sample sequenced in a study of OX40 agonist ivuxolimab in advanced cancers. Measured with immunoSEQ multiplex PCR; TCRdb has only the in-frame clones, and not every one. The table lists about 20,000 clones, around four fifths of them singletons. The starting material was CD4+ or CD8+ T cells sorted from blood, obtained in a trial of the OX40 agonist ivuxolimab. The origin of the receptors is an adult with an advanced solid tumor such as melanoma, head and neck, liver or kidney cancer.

CDR3 nucleotides: TGTGCCAGCAGTTTAGTTTCTAACTATGGCTACACCTTC. This codes for CASSLVSNYGYTF. J is TRBJ1-2 and V is TRBV28, with no clear D. The CDR3 is 13 amino acids. CDR1 is MDHEN, CDR2 SYDVKM, per germline. Deletions cut 2 bases from V and 0 bases from J, with 4 bases between.

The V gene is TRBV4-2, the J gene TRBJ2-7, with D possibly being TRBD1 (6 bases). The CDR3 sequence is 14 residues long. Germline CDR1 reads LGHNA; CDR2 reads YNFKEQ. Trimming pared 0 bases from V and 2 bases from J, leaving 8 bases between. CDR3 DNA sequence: TGTGCCAGCAGCCAAGACAGGGGCGCCTACGAGCAGTACTTC. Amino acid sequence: CASSQDRGAYEQYF.

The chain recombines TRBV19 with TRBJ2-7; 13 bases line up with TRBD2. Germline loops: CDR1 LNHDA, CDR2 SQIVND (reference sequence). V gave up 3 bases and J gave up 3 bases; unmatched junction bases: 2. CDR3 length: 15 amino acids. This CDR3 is CASSMTSGGFYEQYF. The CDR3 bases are TGTGCCAGTAGTATGACTAGCGGGGGGTTCTACGAGCAGTACTTC.

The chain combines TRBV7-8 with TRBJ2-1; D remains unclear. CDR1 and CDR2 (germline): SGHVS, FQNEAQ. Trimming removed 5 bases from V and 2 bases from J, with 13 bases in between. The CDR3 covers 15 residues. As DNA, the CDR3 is TGTGCCAGCAGCCCCGCGGCCGCGACCTACAATGAGCAGTTCTTC. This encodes CASSPAAATYNEQFF.

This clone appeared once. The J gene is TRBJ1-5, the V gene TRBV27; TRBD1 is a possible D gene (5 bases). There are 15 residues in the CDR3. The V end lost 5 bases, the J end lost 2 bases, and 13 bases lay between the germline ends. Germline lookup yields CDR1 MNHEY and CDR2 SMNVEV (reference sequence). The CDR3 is CASSPQGYGNQPQHF. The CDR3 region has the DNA TGTGCCAGCAGTCCTCAGGGATATGGCAATCAGCCCCAGCATTTT.

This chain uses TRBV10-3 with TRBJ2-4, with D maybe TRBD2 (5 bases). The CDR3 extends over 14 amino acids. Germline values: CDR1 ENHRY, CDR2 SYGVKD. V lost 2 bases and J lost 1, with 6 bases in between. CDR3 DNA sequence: TGTGCCATCAGTGAGGGGGAGGCCAAAAACATTCAGTACTTC. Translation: CAISEGEAKNIQYF.

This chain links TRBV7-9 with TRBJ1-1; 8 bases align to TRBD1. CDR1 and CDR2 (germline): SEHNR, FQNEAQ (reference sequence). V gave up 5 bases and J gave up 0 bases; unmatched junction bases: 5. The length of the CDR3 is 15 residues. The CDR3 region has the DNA TGTGCCAGCAGCCCGGACAGGGCGATGAACACTGAAGCTTTCTTT. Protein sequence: CASSPDRAMNTEAFF.

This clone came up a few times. The CDR3 sequence is CASSLESWGYTF. The CDR3 DNA reads as TGCGCCAGCAGCTTGGAGAGCTGGGGCTACACCTTC. The chain combines TRBV5-1 with TRBJ1-2, with D unclear. The CDR3 length is 12 residues. Germline V lookup: CDR1 SGHRS, CDR2 YFSETQ. Between the trimmed V and J ends, which lost 0 bases and 8 bases, there was a span of 8 bases. Together with reference TRBV5-1 and TRBJ1-2, the CDR3 gives the full variable domain: KAGVTQTPRYLIKTRGQQVTLSCSPISGHRSVSWYQQTPGQGLQFLFEYFSETQRNKGNFPGRFSGRQFSNSRSEMNVSTLELGDSALYLCASSLESWGYTFGSGTRLTVV.

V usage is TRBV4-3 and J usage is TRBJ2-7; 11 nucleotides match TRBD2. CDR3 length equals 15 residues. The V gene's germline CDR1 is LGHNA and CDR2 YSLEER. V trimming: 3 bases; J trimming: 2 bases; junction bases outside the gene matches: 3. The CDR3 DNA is TGCGCCAGCAGCCAGGGACTAGCGGAGGCCTACGAGCAGTACTTC. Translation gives CASSQGLAEAYEQYF.

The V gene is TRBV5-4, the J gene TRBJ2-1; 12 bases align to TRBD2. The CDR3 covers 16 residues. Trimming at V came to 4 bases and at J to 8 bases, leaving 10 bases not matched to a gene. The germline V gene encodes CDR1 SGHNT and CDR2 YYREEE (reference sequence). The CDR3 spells CASSPRTSGVADEQFF. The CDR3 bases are TGTGCCAGCAGCCCCCGGACTAGCGGGGTTGCGGATGAGCAGTTCTTC.

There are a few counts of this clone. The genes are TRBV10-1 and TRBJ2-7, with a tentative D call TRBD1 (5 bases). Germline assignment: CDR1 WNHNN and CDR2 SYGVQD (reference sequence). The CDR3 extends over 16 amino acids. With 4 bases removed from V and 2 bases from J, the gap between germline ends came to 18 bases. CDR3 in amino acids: CASSAGHGRTAYEQYF. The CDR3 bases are TGCGCCAGCAGTGCTGGACATGGAAGAACGGCCTACGAGCAGTACTTC.

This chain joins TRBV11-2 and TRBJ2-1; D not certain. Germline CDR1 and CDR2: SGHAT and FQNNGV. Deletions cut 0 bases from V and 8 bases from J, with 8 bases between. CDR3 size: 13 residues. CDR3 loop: CASSLDGGDEQFF. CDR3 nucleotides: TGTGCCAGCAGCTTAGATGGTGGCGATGAGCAGTTCTTC.

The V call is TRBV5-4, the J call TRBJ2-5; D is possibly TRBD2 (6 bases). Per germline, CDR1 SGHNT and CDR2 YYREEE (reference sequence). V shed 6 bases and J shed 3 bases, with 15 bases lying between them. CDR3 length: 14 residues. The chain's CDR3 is CASNDRGGEETQYF. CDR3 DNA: TGTGCCAGCAATGATCGGGGCGGGGAAGAGACCCAGTACTTC.

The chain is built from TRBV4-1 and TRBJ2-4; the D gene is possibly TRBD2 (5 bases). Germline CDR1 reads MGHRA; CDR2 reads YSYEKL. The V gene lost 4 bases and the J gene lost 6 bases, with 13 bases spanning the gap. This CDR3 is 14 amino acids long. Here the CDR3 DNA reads TGCGCCAGCAGCCCGGGGTCGTTGGGAAACATTCAGTACTTC. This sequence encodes CASSPGSLGNIQYF.

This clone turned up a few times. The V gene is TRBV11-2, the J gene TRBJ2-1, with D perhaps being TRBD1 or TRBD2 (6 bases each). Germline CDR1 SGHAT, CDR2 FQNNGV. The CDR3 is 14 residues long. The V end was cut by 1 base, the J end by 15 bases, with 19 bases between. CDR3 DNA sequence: TGTGCCAGCAGCTTAGGGGGGGCTAGCCCTGGCGGGTTCTTC. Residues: CASSLGGASPGGFF.

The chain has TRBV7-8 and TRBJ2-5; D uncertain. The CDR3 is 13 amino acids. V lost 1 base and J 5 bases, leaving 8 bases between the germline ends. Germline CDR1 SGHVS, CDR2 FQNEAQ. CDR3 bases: TGTGCCAGCAGCTTAGGGGGTTGGGAGACCCAGTACTTC. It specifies CASSLGGWETQYF.

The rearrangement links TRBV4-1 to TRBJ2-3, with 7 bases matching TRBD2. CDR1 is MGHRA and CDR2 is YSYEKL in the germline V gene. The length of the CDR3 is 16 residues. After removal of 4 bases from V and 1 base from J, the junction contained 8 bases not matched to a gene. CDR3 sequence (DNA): TGCGCCAGCAGCCTGCTCGGACTAGGGGGCACAGATACGCAGTATTTT. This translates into CASSLLGLGGTDTQYF.

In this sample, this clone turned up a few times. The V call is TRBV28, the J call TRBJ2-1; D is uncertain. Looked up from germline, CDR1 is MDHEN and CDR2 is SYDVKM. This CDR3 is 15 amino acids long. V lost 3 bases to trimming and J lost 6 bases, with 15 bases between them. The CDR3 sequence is CASSFTGKYGNEQFF. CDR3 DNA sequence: TGTGCCAGCAGTTTTACGGGCAAGTACGGCAATGAGCAGTTCTTC.

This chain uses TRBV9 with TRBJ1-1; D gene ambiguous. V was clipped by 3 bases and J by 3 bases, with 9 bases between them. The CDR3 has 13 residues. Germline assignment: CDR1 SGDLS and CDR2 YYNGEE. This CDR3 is CASSAAGYTEAFF. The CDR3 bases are TGTGCCAGCAGCGCCGCAGGATACACTGAAGCTTTCTTT.

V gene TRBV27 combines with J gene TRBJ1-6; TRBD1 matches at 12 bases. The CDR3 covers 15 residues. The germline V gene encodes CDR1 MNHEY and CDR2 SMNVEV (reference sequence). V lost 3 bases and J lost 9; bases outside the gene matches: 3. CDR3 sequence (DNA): TGTGCCAGCAGTTTCGGGACAGGGGGCTTTTCACCCCTCCACTTT. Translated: CASSFGTGGFSPLHF.

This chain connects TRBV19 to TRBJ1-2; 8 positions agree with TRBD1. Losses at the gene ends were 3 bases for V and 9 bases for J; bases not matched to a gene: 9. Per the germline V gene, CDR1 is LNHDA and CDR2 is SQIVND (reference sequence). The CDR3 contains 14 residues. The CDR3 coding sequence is TGTGCCAGTAGTATTGAAATCAGGGGGCTGAGCTACACCTTC. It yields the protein CASSIEIRGLSYTF.

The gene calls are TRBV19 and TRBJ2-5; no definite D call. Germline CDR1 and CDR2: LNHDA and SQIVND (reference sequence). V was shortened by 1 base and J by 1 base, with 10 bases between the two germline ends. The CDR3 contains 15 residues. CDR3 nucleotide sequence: TGTGCCAGTAGTATAGTAGAGGAGCGCCAAGAGACCCAGTACTTC. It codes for CASSIVEERQETQYF.

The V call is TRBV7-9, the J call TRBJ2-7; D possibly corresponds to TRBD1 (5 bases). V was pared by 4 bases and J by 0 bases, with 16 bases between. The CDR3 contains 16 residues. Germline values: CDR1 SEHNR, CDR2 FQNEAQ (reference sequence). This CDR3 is CASSSLVGQSSYEQYF. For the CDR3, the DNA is TGTGCCAGCAGCTCCCTGGTGGGGCAGAGCTCCTACGAGCAGTACTTC.

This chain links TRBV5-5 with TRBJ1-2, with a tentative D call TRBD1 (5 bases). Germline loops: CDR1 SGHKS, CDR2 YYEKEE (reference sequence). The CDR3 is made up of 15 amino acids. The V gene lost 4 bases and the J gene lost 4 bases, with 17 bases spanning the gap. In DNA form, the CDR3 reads TGTGCCAGCAGCCTCCAGGGAACCTATTCCTATGGCTACACCTTC. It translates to CASSLQGTYSYGYTF.

CDR3 in DNA: TGTGCCAGCAGGGAGGGGCTAGCGAGGACAGATACGCAGTATTTT. Amino acids: CASREGLARTDTQYF. J is TRBJ2-3 and V is TRBV5-4; a possible D gene is TRBD2 (6 bases). V gave up 5 bases and J gave up 3 bases, with 16 bases separating them. The germline gives CDR1 SGHNT, CDR2 YYREEE (reference sequence). This CDR3 has 15 amino acids.

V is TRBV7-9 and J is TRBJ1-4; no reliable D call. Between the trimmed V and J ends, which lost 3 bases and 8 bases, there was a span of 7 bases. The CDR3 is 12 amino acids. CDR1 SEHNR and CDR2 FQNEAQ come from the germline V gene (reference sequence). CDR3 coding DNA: TGTGCCAGCAGCTTCACTAGGGAAAAACTGTTTTTT. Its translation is CASSFTREKLFF.

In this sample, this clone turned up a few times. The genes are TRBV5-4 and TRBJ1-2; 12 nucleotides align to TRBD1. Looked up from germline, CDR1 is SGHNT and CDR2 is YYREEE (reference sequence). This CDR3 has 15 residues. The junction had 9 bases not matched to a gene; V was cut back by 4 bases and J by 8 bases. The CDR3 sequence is CASSTSAGTGGGYTF. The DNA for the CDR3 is TGTGCCAGCAGCACTAGTGCCGGGACAGGGGGCGGCTACACCTTC.

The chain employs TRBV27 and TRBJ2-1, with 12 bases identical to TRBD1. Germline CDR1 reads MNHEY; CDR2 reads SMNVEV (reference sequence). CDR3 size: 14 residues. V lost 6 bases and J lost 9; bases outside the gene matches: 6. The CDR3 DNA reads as TGTGCCAGCAGGCCCGGGACAGGGGGCGGTGAGCAGTTCTTC. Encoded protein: CASRPGTGGGEQFF.

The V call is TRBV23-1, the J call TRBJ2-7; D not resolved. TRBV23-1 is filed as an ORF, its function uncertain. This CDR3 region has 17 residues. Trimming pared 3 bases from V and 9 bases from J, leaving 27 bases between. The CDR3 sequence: CASSHPGCPINVLWQYF. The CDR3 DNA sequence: TGCGCCAGCAGTCACCCAGGATGCCCAATCAACGTTCTGTGGCAGTACTTC.

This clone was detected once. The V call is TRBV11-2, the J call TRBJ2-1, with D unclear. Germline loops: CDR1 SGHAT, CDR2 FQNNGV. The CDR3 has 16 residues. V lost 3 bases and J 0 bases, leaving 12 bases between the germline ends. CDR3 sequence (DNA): TGTGCCAGCAGCTTCTCACCAGACTTCTCCTACAATGAGCAGTTCTTC. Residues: CASSFSPDFSYNEQFF.

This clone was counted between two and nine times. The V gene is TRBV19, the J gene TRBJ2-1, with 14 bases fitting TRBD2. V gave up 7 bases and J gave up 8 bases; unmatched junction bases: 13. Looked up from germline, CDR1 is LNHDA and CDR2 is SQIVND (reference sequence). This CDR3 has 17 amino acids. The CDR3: CASISTGTSGSQDEQFF. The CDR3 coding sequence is TGTGCCAGTATTTCGACCGGGACTAGCGGGAGTCAGGATGAGCAGTTCTTC.

The CDR3: CASSYLGGGETQYF. CDR3 nucleotides: TGTGCCAGCAGTTACCTAGGGGGCGGGGAGACCCAGTACTTC. The chain recombines TRBV6-5 with TRBJ2-5; 7 positions match TRBD1. This CDR3 region has 14 residues. The germline V gene has CDR1 MNHEY and CDR2 SVGAGI. J lost 5 bases, V lost 2 bases, and 5 bases had no gene match.